These 12 T cell receptor beta chains were all obtained from the same sample, sequenced in a study of shared clonotypes between healthy human individuals. Some clones are missing from TCRdb's copy, which holds only in-frame ones; the method was immunoSEQ multiplex PCR. The sample lists 170,000 or so clones; about 66% were seen once. Sequenced sample: memory CD4+ T cells sorted from blood. The subset: CD45RA-negative fraction. These TCRs come from a young man in good health.

The rearrangement links TRBV18 to TRBJ1-4; the D gene is possibly TRBD1 (5 bases). V lost 8 bases and J 10 bases, leaving 23 bases between the germline ends. The CDR3 contains 15 residues. Germline-derived CDR1 and CDR2 are KGHSH and LQKENI. CDR3 DNA sequence: TGTGCCAGCCAGAGCTCGAGGGGAGGATACGGAAAACTGTTTTTT. Translating it yields CASQSSRGGYGKLFF.

This clone was counted only a few times. The V call is TRBV25-1, the J call TRBJ2-1, with D perhaps matching TRBD1 or TRBD2 (6 bases each). Trimming took off 2 bases at V and 9 bases at J, with 11 bases between the two ends. Germline CDR1 reads MGHDK; CDR2 reads SYGVNS. The CDR3 runs to 13 residues. The CDR3 DNA follows: TGTGCCAGCAGTGAAACGGGGGCCAGTGAGCAGTTCTTC. Protein product: CASSETGASEQFF.

The chain recombines TRBV7-9 with TRBJ2-1; the match to TRBD2 covers 11 bases. The CDR3 spans 15 residues. The germline CDR1 and CDR2 sequences are SEHNR and FQNEAQ (reference sequence). The junction had 5 bases not matched to a gene; V was cut back by 1 base and J by 9 bases. CDR3 sequence: CASSLVAGGPIEQFF. As DNA, the CDR3 is TGTGCCAGCAGCTTAGTAGCGGGAGGGCCTATTGAGCAGTTCTTC.

The rearrangement uses TRBV30 and TRBJ1-5, with 9 bases lining up with TRBD1. Germline V gene data show CDR1 as GTSNPN and CDR2 as SVGIG (reference sequence). This CDR3 comprises 14 residues. Unmatched junction bases numbered 5, after V lost 2 bases and J lost 6 bases. The CDR3 DNA reads TGTGCCTGGAGTCCGGGGGACAGGGCTCAGCCCCAGCATTTT. It specifies CAWSPGDRAQPQHF.

V usage is TRBV6-1 and J usage is TRBJ1-1, with TRBD1 matching 7 bases. Trimming removed 7 bases from V and 2 bases from J; junction bases left unmatched: 7. The CDR3 extends over 14 amino acids. Germline V gives CDR1 MNHNS, CDR2 SASEGT. CDR3 DNA sequence: TGTGCCAGCACTCGACAGGGAGGAAACACTGAAGCTTTCTTT. Encoded protein: CASTRQGGNTEAFF.

The chain combines TRBV13 with TRBJ2-3; D is possibly TRBD2 (6 bases). CDR1 PRHDT and CDR2 FYEKMQ come from the germline V gene (reference sequence). The CDR3 runs to 15 residues. V lost 5 bases to trimming and J lost 4 bases, with 16 bases between them. CDR3 nucleotide sequence: TGTGCCAGCAGCCGGGGACTTCCACGCCCAGATACGCAGTATTTT. Translation gives CASSRGLPRPDTQYF.

The chain couples TRBV25-1 to TRBJ2-1; D is unclear. CDR1 is MGHDK and CDR2 is SYGVNS in the germline V gene. The CDR3 runs to 16 residues. Trimming removed 2 bases from V and 0 bases from J, with 11 bases in between. CDR3 DNA: TGTGCCAGCAGTGAAGGGAAGGCAAACTCCTACAATGAGCAGTTCTTC. Its translation is CASSEGKANSYNEQFF.

This clone was detected only a few times. The chain couples TRBV7-6 to TRBJ2-3; TRBD2 aligns across 12 bases. The CDR3 length is 15 residues. J gave up 4 bases and V 6 bases, and 5 bases lay outside the gene matches. In germline, CDR1 is SGHVS, CDR2 FNYEAQ. The CDR3, as DNA: TGTGCCAGCAGTTGGACTAGCGGGACCGCAGATACGCAGTATTTT. This gives the protein CASSWTSGTADTQYF.

The chain combines TRBV7-8 with TRBJ2-1, with 13 nucleotides matching TRBD2. The CDR3 runs to 14 residues. The trim removed 3 bases at V and 13 bases at J, leaving 6 bases unmatched. The germline V gene has CDR1 SGHVS and CDR2 FQNEAQ. The CDR3 DNA reads as TGTGCCAGCAGCTTTTCCGGGACTAGCGGGGTTCAGTTCTTC. Translation gives CASSFSGTSGVQFF.

The genes are TRBV7-9 and TRBJ2-1, with no clear D. CDR3 length: 16 residues. With 5 bases removed from V and 6 bases from J, the gap between germline ends came to 20 bases. Germline V CDR1 and CDR2: SEHNR, FQNEAQ (reference sequence). CDR3 protein: CASSSLLVGLVNEQFF. CDR3 in DNA: TGTGCCAGCAGCAGCTTGTTAGTGGGTCTGGTCAATGAGCAGTTCTTC.

The rearrangement joins TRBV7-8 to TRBJ1-3, with D uncertain. The V gene lost 1 base and the J gene lost 1 base, with 5 bases spanning the gap. The length of the CDR3 is 14 residues. Germline V gene sequence: CDR1 SGHVS, CDR2 FQNEAQ. The CDR3 region is CASSLGGSGNTIYF. As DNA, the CDR3 is TGTGCCAGCAGCTTAGGGGGTTCTGGAAACACCATATATTTT.

This clone has a single count. The chain has TRBV2 and TRBJ2-2; the match to TRBD2 covers 13 bases. Germline lookup yields CDR1 SNHLY and CDR2 FYNNEI. Germline trimming cut 1 base from V and 6 bases from J; bases unmatched to any gene: 2. The CDR3 contains 16 residues. CDR3 nucleotides: TGTGCCAGCAGTGAAGGGACTAGCGGGAGCCCCGGGGAGCTGTTTTTT. This sequence encodes CASSEGTSGSPGELFF.